What follows describes a single T cell receptor beta chain. What it binds is unknown. Authors' methods: Patients' Tregs yielded around 60,000 distinct TCRbeta sequences; donors' about 9.6x10^4. Profiled with immunoSEQ multiplex PCR; TCRdb holds only in-frame clones, not every one. V, J and clone size are taken as reported in that table, and D and trimming were inferred from the DNA itself. The table has approximately 24,000 clones, about 92% seen once. The CDR3 spans 14 residues. CDR1 and CDR2 (germline): MNHGY, SVAAGI. V was shortened by 6 bases and J by 0 bases, with 9 bases between the two germline ends. The sample originates from a study of B cell selection in AIRE deficiency. Broader study findings: Shared Treg sequences were biased toward short CDR3s with few non-templated nucleotide insertions.

Regulatory T cells were sorted as CD4+CD25hiCD127low/negative. Unrelated healthy donors provided the controls. Material: CD4+CD25+ Tregs sorted from PBMCs. This sequence originates from a human donor in good health. The chain recombines TRBV6-9 with TRBJ1-5, with TRBD1 as a possible D gene (5 bases). In DNA form, the CDR3 reads TGTGCCAGCAGGGGGGGTTATAGCAATCAGCCCCAGCATTTT. Protein: CASRGGYSNQPQHF.